The 5 T cell receptor beta chains below come from one sample, sequenced in a study of cytomegalovirus exposure and HLA in healthy donors. Use of 60 Vbeta and 13 Jbeta primers characterized the PCR. Profiling relied on immunoSEQ multiplex PCR, and the TCRdb table lists in-frame clones only, not all of them. Here the sample spans 93,000 or so clones, approximately 85% being singletons. Input material: PBMCs. The origin of the receptors is a woman younger than 30 in good health and CMV-seropositive.

This rearrangement joins TRBV25-1 to TRBJ1-6; no clear D gene. The CDR3 length is 13 residues. Germline values: CDR1 MGHDK, CDR2 SYGVNS. The ends were cut back, 8 bases at V and 14 bases at J, with 19 bases in the middle. The CDR3 DNA reads TGTGCCAGCGTCGAATTTGAGGGAGGATCCCTCCACTTT. Translation: CASVEFEGGSLHF.

About this clone itself: One junction end does not reproduce the germline sequence, and a read error may be involved. The rearrangement joins TRBV7-9 to TRBJ1-1, with D perhaps matching TRBD1 (5 bases). Germline CDR1 SEHNR, CDR2 FQNEAQ (reference sequence). The CDR3 runs 13 residues. The CDR3 nucleotides are TGTTCCAGCAGCGTACGGGGGGACACTGAAGCTTTCTTT. Its protein product is CSSSVRGDTEAFF.

This chain joins TRBV19 and TRBJ2-2; tentatively, D is TRBD2 (6 bases). V was cut by 6 bases and J by 5 bases, with 16 bases left in between. The CDR3 covers 15 residues. Germline V gene sequence: CDR1 LNHDA, CDR2 SQIVND (reference sequence). The CDR3, as DNA: TGTGCCAGTAGCATCCAAAGAGGGAGGACCGGGGAGCTGTTTTTT. This gives the protein CASSIQRGRTGELFF.

The rearrangement links TRBV5-1 to TRBJ1-1; 8 bases match TRBD1. The CDR3 totals 16 residues. Trimming removed 4 bases from V and 1 base from J; junction bases left unmatched: 9. Germline V gene sequence: CDR1 SGHRS, CDR2 YFSETQ. The CDR3 loop reads CASSLTPTGANTEAFF. Here the CDR3 DNA reads TGCGCCAGCAGCCTTACCCCGACAGGGGCGAACACTGAAGCTTTCTTT.

With respect to this clone: The junction does not match germline at one end; this may be a read error. CDR3 loop: CASSLSRDTYTQYF. The CDR3 nucleotides are TGTGCCAGCAGTTTATCCAGGGACACATATACGCAGTATTTT. The V gene is TRBV28, the J gene TRBJ2-3; weak D call: TRBD1 (6 bases). Germline V gene lookup returns CDR1 MDHEN and CDR2 SYDVKM. This CDR3 contains 14 residues. Full variable domain (outside the CDR3, taken from reference TRBV28 and TRBJ2-3): DVKVTQSSRYLVKRTGEKVFLECVQDMDHENMFWYRQDPGLGLRLIYFSYDVKMKEKGDIPEGYSVSREKKERFSLILESASTNQTSMYLCASSLSRDTYTQYFGPGTRLTVL.